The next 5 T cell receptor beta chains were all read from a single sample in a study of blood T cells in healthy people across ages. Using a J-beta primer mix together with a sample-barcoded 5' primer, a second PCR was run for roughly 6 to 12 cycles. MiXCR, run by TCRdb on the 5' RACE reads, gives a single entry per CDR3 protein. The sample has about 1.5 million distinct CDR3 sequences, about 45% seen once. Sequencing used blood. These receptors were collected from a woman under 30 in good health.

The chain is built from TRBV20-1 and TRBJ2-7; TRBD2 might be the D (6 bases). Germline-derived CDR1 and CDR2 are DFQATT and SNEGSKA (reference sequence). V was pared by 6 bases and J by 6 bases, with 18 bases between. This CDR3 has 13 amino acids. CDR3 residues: CSALRSGVGEQYF. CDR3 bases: TGCAGTGCCCTACGTTCGGGAGTTGGCGAGCAGTACTTC.

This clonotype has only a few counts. The CDR3 loop is CAAGTSGSPLYNEQFF. In nucleotides, the CDR3 is TGTGCCGCGGGGACTAGCGGGAGTCCCCTCTACAATGAGCAGTTCTTC. V usage is TRBV10-3 and J usage is TRBJ2-1; 14 positions agree with TRBD2. CDR1 is ENHRY, CDR2 SYGVKD, per germline. Losses at the gene ends were 11 bases for V and 3 bases for J; bases not matched to a gene: 9. This CDR3 comprises 16 residues.

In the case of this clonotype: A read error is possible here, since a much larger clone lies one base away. The CDR3 reads CASSQGTSVFNEQYF. The CDR3 bases are TGTGCCAGCAGCCAAGGGACTAGCGTATTTAATGAGCAGTACTTC. This chain uses TRBV4-2 with TRBJ2-7; 9 positions agree with TRBD2. Germline V CDR1 and CDR2: LGHNA, YNFKEQ. The CDR3 runs to 15 residues. The ends lost 1 base at V and 7 bases at J; junction bases unmatched: 8.

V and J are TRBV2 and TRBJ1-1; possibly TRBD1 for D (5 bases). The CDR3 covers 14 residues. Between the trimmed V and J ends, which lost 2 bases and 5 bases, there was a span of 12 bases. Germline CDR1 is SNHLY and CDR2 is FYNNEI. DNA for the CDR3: TGTGCCAGCAGTGAACAACACAGGAGGACTGAAGCTTTCTTT. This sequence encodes CASSEQHRRTEAFF.

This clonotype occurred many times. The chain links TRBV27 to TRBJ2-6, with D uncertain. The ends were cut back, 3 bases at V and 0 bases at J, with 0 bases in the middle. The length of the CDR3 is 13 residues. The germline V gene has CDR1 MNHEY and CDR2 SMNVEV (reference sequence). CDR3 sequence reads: CASSFSGANVLTF. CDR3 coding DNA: TGTGCCAGCAGTTTCTCTGGGGCCAACGTCCTGACTTTC. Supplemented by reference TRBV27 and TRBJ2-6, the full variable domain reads EAQVTQNPRYLITVTGKKLTVTCSQNMNHEYMSWYRQDPGLGLRQIYYSMNVEVTDKGDVPEGYKVSRKEKRNFPLILESPSPNQTSLYFCASSFSGANVLTFGAGSRLTVL.